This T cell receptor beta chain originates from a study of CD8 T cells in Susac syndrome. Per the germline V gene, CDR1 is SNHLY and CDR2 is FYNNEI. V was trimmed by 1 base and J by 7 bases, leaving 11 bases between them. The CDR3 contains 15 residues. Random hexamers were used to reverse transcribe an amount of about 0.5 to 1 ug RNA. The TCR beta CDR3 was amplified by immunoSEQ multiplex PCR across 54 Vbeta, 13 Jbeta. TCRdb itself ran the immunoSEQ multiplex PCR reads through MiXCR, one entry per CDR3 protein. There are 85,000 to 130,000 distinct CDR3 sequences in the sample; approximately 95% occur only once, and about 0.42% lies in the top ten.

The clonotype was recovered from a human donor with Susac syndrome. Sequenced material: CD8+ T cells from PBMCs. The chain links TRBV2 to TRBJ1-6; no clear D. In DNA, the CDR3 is TGTGCCAGCAGTGAAGTCCCAGGAGGGAATTCACCCCTCCACTTT. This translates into CASSEVPGGNSPLHF.